The clone carrying this T cell receptor beta chain was observed once. In the original processing: Nucleated cell number was recorded as an estimate derived from reference gene primer amplification. Using immunoSEQ multiplex PCR, the repertoire was profiled, and TCRdb retains in-frame clones only, with some absent. V and J calls and clone size follow that table, whereas D and trimming were derived from the DNA. The profile shows a few hundred thousand clones, just under 90% of them singletons. This entry is derived from a study of blood T cell repertoires in COVID-19. The CDR3 has 14 residues. V gave up 7 bases and J gave up 0 bases; unmatched junction bases: 3. The germline gives CDR1 ENHRY, CDR2 SYGVKD.

The receptor's source is a woman in her 50s with COVID-19, enrolled during active disease. The sample consisted of peripheral blood. This rearrangement joins TRBV10-3 to TRBJ2-7, with TRBD1 identical over 10 bases. The CDR3 sequence is CAITDRGISYEQYF. The CDR3 DNA follows: TGTGCCATCACGGACAGGGGGATCTCCTACGAGCAGTACTTC.